This T cell receptor beta chain is from a study of blood T cell repertoires in COVID-19. The data were produced by immunoSEQ multiplex PCR, yet TCRdb's version contains in-frame clones alone and is incomplete. The sample lists hundreds of thousands of clones, about 90% seen once, with roughly 2.1% in the top ten. Germline V lookup: CDR1 MGHRA, CDR2 YSYEKL. The CDR3 totals 17 residues. Trimming took off 4 bases at V and 2 bases at J, with 15 bases between the two ends. This clone was seen a single time. The sample consisted of peripheral blood. This TCR derives from a woman in her fifties or sixties with COVID-19, enrolled during active disease. This rearrangement joins TRBV4-1 to TRBJ1-6; weak D call: TRBD1 (6 bases). The CDR3 sequence is CASSPSGEGAYNSPLHF. The CDR3 DNA follows: TGCGCCAGCAGCCCCTCCGGGGAGGGGGCCTATAATTCACCCCTCCACTTT.